Shown below are 26 T cell receptor beta chains from a single sample sequenced in a study of beta chain features in type 1 diabetes. Investigators reverse transcribed all isolated RNA, so they sequenced expressed TCRB transcripts. Sequencing used immunoSEQ multiplex PCR; TCRdb keeps in-frame clones, though not all of them. The sample has 860,000 or so clones, under 20% seen once; the top ten hold 0.023%. The specimen sequenced was naive CD4+ T cells from blood. The source of these receptors is a woman aged 18-29 years in good health.

This clone was counted only a few times. The gene calls are TRBV10-1 and TRBJ2-1, with TRBD2 matching 7 bases. Trimming cost V 8 bases and J 10 bases; bases outside gene matches: 8. The CDR3 length is 12 residues. Germline assignment: CDR1 WNHNN and CDR2 SYGVQD (reference sequence). The CDR3 loop reads CASGSREREQFF. CDR3 in DNA: TGCGCCAGCGGCTCGCGGGAGAGGGAGCAGTTCTTC.

This rearrangement joins TRBV18 to TRBJ1-4, with 8 bases fitting TRBD1. V was clipped by 5 bases and J by 13 bases; unmatched bases: 12. This CDR3 contains 14 residues. CDR1 KGHSH and CDR2 LQKENI come from the germline V gene. CDR3 DNA sequence: TGTGCCAGCTCATCTACCCAGGGGGCGAGGACACTGTTTTTT. Translated, it gives CASSSTQGARTLFF.

This clone was counted a few times. The V gene is TRBV9, the J gene TRBJ2-2; 9 nucleotides align to TRBD1. Looked up from germline, CDR1 is SGDLS and CDR2 is YYNGEE. Trimming took 0 bases from V and 0 from J; bases not matched to a gene: 6. The CDR3 extends over 18 amino acids. CDR3 sequence: CASSVAGQGSANTGELFF. For the CDR3, the DNA is TGTGCCAGCAGCGTAGCGGGACAGGGTTCGGCGAACACCGGGGAGCTGTTTTTT.

The CDR3 region is CASSLTGGTTIHEQFF. The CDR3 DNA sequence: TGTGCCAGCAGCTTAACGGGGGGGACTACTATCCATGAGCAGTTCTTC. The V and J genes are TRBV7-2 and TRBJ2-1, with 8 bases matching TRBD2. Germline CDR1 reads SGHTA; CDR2 reads FQGNSA. The V segment lost 2 bases and the J segment 8 bases; nucleotides outside the gene matches: 11. This CDR3 region has 16 residues.

This clone was found a few times. The CDR3 sequence: CASSYSTSLYEQYF. The CDR3 bases are TGTGCCAGCAGTTACTCGACTAGCTTGTACGAGCAGTACTTC. The chain employs TRBV6-5 and TRBJ2-7; 7 nucleotides align to TRBD2. V shed 0 bases and J 4 bases; nucleotides not matched to a gene: 3. Germline lookup yields CDR1 MNHEY and CDR2 SVGAGI. This CDR3 is built from 14 residues.

This clone was found a few times. The chain links TRBV5-1 to TRBJ2-7, with D possibly matching TRBD2 (5 bases). Trimming pared 1 base from V and 0 bases from J, leaving 8 bases between. This CDR3 region has 14 residues. Per germline, CDR1 SGHRS and CDR2 YFSETQ. CDR3 protein: CASSLTSPSYEQYF. The CDR3 coding sequence is TGCGCCAGCAGCTTGACTAGTCCCTCCTACGAGCAGTACTTC.

The rearrangement joins TRBV21-1 to TRBJ2-2. TRBV21-1 is a listed pseudogene. This CDR3 comprises 9 residues. In nucleotides, the CDR3 is TGTGCCAGAACCGGGGAGCTGTTTTTT. Its translation: CARTGELFF.

In its sample, this clone was seen a few times. This chain uses TRBV11-2 with TRBJ2-7; a possible D gene is TRBD2 (5 bases). Trimming took 2 bases from V and 4 from J, leaving 9 bases between them. Germline V gives CDR1 SGHAT, CDR2 FQNNGV. The CDR3 consists of 13 residues. In DNA form, the CDR3 reads TGTGCCAGCAGCTTATTAGCGCAGTACGAGCAGTACTTC. Its protein product is CASSLLAQYEQYF.

This chain uses TRBV5-1 with TRBJ1-1, with 7 nucleotides matching TRBD1. V was pared by 1 base and J by 4 bases, with 4 bases of the junction left unmatched. The CDR3 totals 14 residues. Per germline, CDR1 SGHRS and CDR2 YFSETQ. In nucleotides, the CDR3 is TGCGCCAGCAGCTTGACGACAGGGAGCACTGAAGCTTTCTTT. Translation: CASSLTTGSTEAFF.

The J gene is TRBJ2-6, the V gene TRBV7-9, with D uncertain. Trimming cost V 6 bases and J 0 bases, with 12 bases left between them. The V gene's germline CDR1 is SEHNR and CDR2 FQNEAQ (reference sequence). The CDR3 loop spans 16 amino acids. CDR3 nucleotides: TGTGCCAGCAGAATAGTGGATGTCTCTGGGGCCAACGTCCTGACTTTC. Translated, it gives CASRIVDVSGANVLTF.

This clone has only a few counts. This chain joins TRBV7-2 and TRBJ2-3; possible D gene TRBD2, 6 bases. Germline CDR1 reads SGHTA; CDR2 reads FQGNSA. CDR3 length equals 16 residues. V was cut by 3 bases and J by 2 bases, with 15 bases left in between. This CDR3 is CASSFFGSRATDTQYF. CDR3 DNA sequence: TGTGCCAGCAGCTTTTTCGGGAGTAGGGCCACAGATACGCAGTATTTT.

This clone was detected only a few times. This chain links TRBV28 with TRBJ1-1; D is uncertain. Germline V CDR1 and CDR2: MDHEN, SYDVKM. The CDR3 extends over 13 amino acids. V lost 5 bases to trimming and J lost 5 bases, with 12 bases between them. CDR3 coding DNA: TGTGCCAGCAGTCCCCCGAGGGAAACTGAAGCTTTCTTT. The encoded protein is CASSPPRETEAFF.

This chain links TRBV7-9 with TRBJ2-7; weak D call: TRBD1 (5 bases). Germline V gene data show CDR1 as SEHNR and CDR2 as FQNEAQ (reference sequence). V lost 5 bases and J lost 0, with 11 bases in between. The CDR3 length is 14 residues. The CDR3 bases are TGTGCCAGCAGCCCCAAGGGGATCTCCTACGAGCAGTACTTC. This translates into CASSPKGISYEQYF.

This clone was counted a single time. This rearrangement joins TRBV2 to TRBJ2-3, with 8 bases that match TRBD2. CDR1 is SNHLY and CDR2 is FYNNEI in the germline V gene. The CDR3 contains 15 residues. J gave up 6 bases and V 6 bases, and 11 bases lay outside the gene matches. CDR3 sequence: CASSIEREWGDTQYF. CDR3 DNA: TGTGCCAGCAGCATTGAGCGGGAGTGGGGGGATACGCAGTATTTT.

This clone was observed a handful of times. In DNA form, the CDR3 reads TGTGCCAGCAGTTTATGGAAATCGGAGACCCAGTACTTC. The encoded protein is CASSLWKSETQYF. This chain uses TRBV28 with TRBJ2-5; D gene uncertain. V gave up 0 bases and J gave up 5 bases, with 7 bases separating them. Germline CDR1 and CDR2: MDHEN and SYDVKM. CDR3 size: 13 residues.

The chain's CDR3 is CASLGAATNEKLFF. The DNA of the CDR3 is TGTGCCAGCCTCGGTGCCGCAACTAATGAAAAACTGTTTTTT. V gene TRBV6-1 combines with J gene TRBJ1-4; D gene uncertain. V was pared by 8 bases and J by 0 bases, with 10 bases between. Germline CDR1 is MNHNS and CDR2 is SASEGT. The CDR3 is 14 residues long.

CDR3 protein: CASSSGLGGYGYTF. As DNA, the CDR3 is TGTGCCAGCAGTTCAGGGTTGGGGGGCTATGGCTACACCTTC. This rearrangement joins TRBV6-6 to TRBJ1-2, with D possibly being TRBD1 (5 bases). V was clipped by 4 bases and J by 4 bases, with 13 bases between them. The germline gives CDR1 MNHNY, CDR2 SVGAGI (reference sequence). The CDR3 is 14 residues long.

The chain combines TRBV7-9 with TRBJ2-7; either TRBD1 or TRBD2 may supply D (5 bases each). The V end was cut by 2 bases, the J end by 3 bases, with 23 bases between. The germline V gene encodes CDR1 SEHNR and CDR2 FQNEAQ (reference sequence). This CDR3 has 18 residues. CDR3 in amino acids: CASSLQGSGRTPLYEQYF. CDR3 coding DNA: TGTGCCAGCAGCTTACAAGGTTCGGGGCGAACCCCCCTCTACGAGCAGTACTTC.

This clone was observed a few times. An end of the junction does not agree with germline; a read error may underlie this. The rearrangement joins TRBV5-1 to TRBJ2-4, with 9 bases identical to TRBD1. This CDR3 has 11 amino acids. Germline V gene data show CDR1 as SGHRS and CDR2 as YFSETQ. CDR3 coding DNA: TGCGCCAGCAGCCCCGGGACAGGGATCGACTTC. This codes for CASSPGTGIDF.

The sample holds a few counts of this clone. V usage is TRBV7-2 and J usage is TRBJ2-7, with D perhaps TRBD1 or TRBD2 (5 bases each). Germline V gene data show CDR1 as SGHTA and CDR2 as FQGNSA. V lost 2 bases, J lost 6 bases, and 8 bases lay in between. This CDR3 is 12 amino acids long. CDR3 amino acids: CASSLWDLEQYF. The CDR3, as DNA: TGTGCCAGCAGCTTATGGGACCTCGAGCAGTACTTC.

Comment on this clone: At the DNA level, this CDR3 is encoded by other sequences in the same sample as well. The rearrangement links TRBV6-5 to TRBJ2-7, with D perhaps matching TRBD1 or TRBD2 (5 bases each). With 5 bases removed from V and 3 bases from J, the gap between germline ends came to 11 bases. Germline lookup yields CDR1 MNHEY and CDR2 SVGAGI. The length of the CDR3 is 13 residues. The chain's CDR3 is CASSRSGSYEQYF. CDR3 DNA sequence: TGTGCCAGCAGTAGGTCAGGGAGCTACGAGCAGTACTTC.

The chain links TRBV20-1 to TRBJ2-1, with 8 bases aligning to TRBD1. This CDR3 contains 11 residues. With 3 bases clipped from V and 12 bases from J, the junction kept 4 bases outside the gene matches. The V gene's germline CDR1 is DFQATT and CDR2 SNEGSKA (reference sequence). CDR3 in amino acids: CSASQGAGQFF. The CDR3 region has the DNA TGCAGTGCTAGCCAGGGGGCTGGGCAGTTCTTC.

The chain employs TRBV18 and TRBJ2-5; no clear D gene. This CDR3 is 14 amino acids long. V lost 6 bases and J lost 5, with 16 bases in between. CDR1 and CDR2 (germline): KGHSH, LQKENI. The CDR3 bases are TGTGCCAGCTCCCCAACCCAGGATACTGAGACCCAGTACTTC. Its translation is CASSPTQDTETQYF.

This clone came up a few times. The chain uses TRBV4-3 and TRBJ2-7; maybe TRBD1 (6 bases). There are 16 residues in the CDR3. Deletions cut 2 bases from V and 2 bases from J, with 16 bases between. Germline lookup yields CDR1 LGHNA and CDR2 YSLEER. The CDR3 region is CASSQQQGNSAYEQYF. Written as DNA, the CDR3 is TGCGCCAGCAGCCAACAGCAGGGGAATTCGGCCTACGAGCAGTACTTC.

This clone came up once. The chain combines TRBV6-1 with TRBJ1-4, with D unresolved. The V and J ends lost 5 bases and 7 bases respectively, with 14 bases between them. Germline V gene data show CDR1 as MNHNS and CDR2 as SASEGT. The CDR3 has 14 residues. The CDR3 loop is CASSIRLRTEKLFF. DNA for the CDR3: TGTGCCAGCAGTATACGATTGAGAACTGAAAAACTGTTTTTT.

The V call is TRBV6-5, the J call TRBJ2-7, with D maybe TRBD2 (5 bases). The CDR3 runs 12 residues. Germline V gene sequence: CDR1 MNHEY, CDR2 SVGAGI. V was shortened by 11 bases and J by 2 bases, with 13 bases between the two germline ends. CDR3 sequence (DNA): TGTGCCGGCGGGCGAGGGCCCTACGAGCAGTACTTC. Translation gives CAGGRGPYEQYF.